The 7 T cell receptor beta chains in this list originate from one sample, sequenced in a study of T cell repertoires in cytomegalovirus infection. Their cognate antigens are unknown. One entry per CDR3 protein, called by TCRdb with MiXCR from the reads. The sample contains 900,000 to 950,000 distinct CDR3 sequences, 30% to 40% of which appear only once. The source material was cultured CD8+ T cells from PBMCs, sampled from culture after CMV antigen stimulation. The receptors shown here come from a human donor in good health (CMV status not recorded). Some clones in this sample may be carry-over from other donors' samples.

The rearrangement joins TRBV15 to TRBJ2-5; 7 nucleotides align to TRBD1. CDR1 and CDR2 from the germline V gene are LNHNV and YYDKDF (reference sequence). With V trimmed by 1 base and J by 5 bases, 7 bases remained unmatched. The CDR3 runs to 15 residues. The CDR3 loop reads CATSRVGGHVETQYF. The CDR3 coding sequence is TGTGCCACCAGCAGAGTAGGGGGCCATGTGGAGACCCAGTACTTC. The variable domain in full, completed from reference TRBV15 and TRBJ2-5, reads DAMVIQNPRYQVTQFGKPVTLSCSQTLNHNVMYWYQQKSSQAPKLLFHYYDKDFNNEADTPDNFQSRRPNTSFCFLDIRSPGLGDTAMYLCATSRVGGHVETQYFGPGTRLLVL.

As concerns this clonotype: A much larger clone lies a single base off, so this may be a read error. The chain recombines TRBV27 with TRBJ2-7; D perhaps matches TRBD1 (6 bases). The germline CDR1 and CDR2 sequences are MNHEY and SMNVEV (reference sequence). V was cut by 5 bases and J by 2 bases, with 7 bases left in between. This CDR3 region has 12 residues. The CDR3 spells CASSGGAYEQYF. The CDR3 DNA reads TGTGCCAGCAGTGGGGGCGCCTACGAGCAGTACTTC.

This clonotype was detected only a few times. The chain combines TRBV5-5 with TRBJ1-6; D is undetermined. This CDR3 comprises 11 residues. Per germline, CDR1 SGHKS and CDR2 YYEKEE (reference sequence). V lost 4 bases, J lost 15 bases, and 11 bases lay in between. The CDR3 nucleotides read TGTGCCAGCAGCGTCGGTCGGGACCTCCACTTT. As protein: CASSVGRDLHF.

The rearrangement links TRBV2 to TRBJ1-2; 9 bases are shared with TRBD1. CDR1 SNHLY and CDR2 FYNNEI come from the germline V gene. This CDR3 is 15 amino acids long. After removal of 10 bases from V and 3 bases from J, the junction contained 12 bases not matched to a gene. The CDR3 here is CAIKQGQGMDYGYTF. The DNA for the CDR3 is TGTGCCATCAAACAGGGACAGGGAATGGACTATGGCTACACCTTC. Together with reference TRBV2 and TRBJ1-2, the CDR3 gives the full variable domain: EPEVTQTPSHQVTQMGQEVILRCVPISNHLYFYWYRQILGQKVEFLVSFYNNEISEKSEIFDDQFSVERPDGSNFTLKIRSTKLEDSAMYFCAIKQGQGMDYGYTFGSGTRLTVV.

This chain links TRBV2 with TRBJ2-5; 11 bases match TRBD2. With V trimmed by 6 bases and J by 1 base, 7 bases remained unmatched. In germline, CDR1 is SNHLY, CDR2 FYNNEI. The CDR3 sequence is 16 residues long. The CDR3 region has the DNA TGTGCCAGCAGCGACACTAGCGGGGGACTCCAAGAGACCCAGTACTTC. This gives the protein CASSDTSGGLQETQYF.

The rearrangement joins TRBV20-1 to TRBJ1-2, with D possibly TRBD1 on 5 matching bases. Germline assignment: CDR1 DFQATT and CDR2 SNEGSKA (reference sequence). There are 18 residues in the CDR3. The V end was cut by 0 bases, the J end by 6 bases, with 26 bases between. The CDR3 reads CSAREGSWAEGTIDGYTF. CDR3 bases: TGCAGTGCTAGAGAGGGGTCCTGGGCAGAGGGGACTATCGATGGCTACACCTTC.

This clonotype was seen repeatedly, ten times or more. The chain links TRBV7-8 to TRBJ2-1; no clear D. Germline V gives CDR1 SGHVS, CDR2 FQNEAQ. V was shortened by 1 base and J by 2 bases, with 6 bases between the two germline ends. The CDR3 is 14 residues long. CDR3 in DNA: TGTGCCAGCAGCTTAGTTGCAACCTACAATGAGCAGTTCTTC. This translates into CASSLVATYNEQFF.